These T cell receptor beta chains were read from a single sample in a study of cytomegalovirus exposure and HLA in healthy donors. The protocol was immunoSEQ multiplex PCR, while the TCRdb copy is restricted to in-frame clones and leaves out a portion. In all, the sample yields 120,000 to 150,000 clones. Material: PBMCs. The receptors originated from a woman aged 50 to 60 in good health and CMV-seronegative. The CDR3 runs from the conserved cysteine through the conserved F or W. Fields, in order: V gene, J gene, CDR3 protein.

V gene: TRBV18
J gene: TRBJ2-1
CDR3 protein: CASSPGLQDNEQFF

V gene: TRBV29-1
J gene: TRBJ2-5
CDR3 protein: CSVRGYQGTQYF

V gene: TRBV19
J gene: TRBJ1-3
CDR3 protein: CASRRERFSGNTIYF

V gene: TRBV5-4
J gene: TRBJ2-7
CDR3 protein: CASSVVGRGSASYEQYF

V gene: TRBV5-1
J gene: TRBJ2-2
CDR3 protein: CATGQGETGELFF

V gene: TRBV10-1
J gene: TRBJ1-1
CDR3 protein: CASSGDRERPLLGTEAFF

V gene: TRBV5-6
J gene: TRBJ1-2
CDR3 protein: CASSAGQGGTNYGYTF

V gene: TRBV5-8
J gene: TRBJ2-4
CDR3 protein: CASSRQGLDIQYF

V gene: TRBV19
J gene: TRBJ1-2
CDR3 protein: CASSIRDRPSNYGYTF

V gene: TRBV5-6
J gene: TRBJ1-5
CDR3 protein: CASSGGGNQPQHF

V gene: TRBV27
J gene: TRBJ2-7
CDR3 protein: CASGAGVNSEQYF

V gene: TRBV2
J gene: TRBJ2-5
CDR3 protein: CASSGRAAIQETQYF

V gene: TRBV6-5
J gene: TRBJ1-3
CDR3 protein: CASSLQGAVSGNTIYF

V gene: TRBV30
J gene: TRBJ2-7
CDR3 protein: CAWSAGILVYEQYF

V gene: TRBV19
J gene: TRBJ2-7
CDR3 protein: CASSLGTGGNEQYF

V gene: TRBV9
J gene: TRBJ2-1
CDR3 protein: CASSVGASQSYNEQFF

V gene: TRBV19
J gene: TRBJ2-1
CDR3 protein: CASSPYRGDRNEQFF

V gene: TRBV2
J gene: TRBJ2-1
CDR3 protein: CASSGTAPGYNEQFF

V gene: TRBV28
J gene: TRBJ2-3
CDR3 protein: CASSRVFPTDTQYF

V gene: TRBV4-2
J gene: TRBJ2-3
CDR3 protein: CASSQDRGRALTQYF

V gene: TRBV6-6
J gene: TRBJ2-3
CDR3 protein: CASSYSGGGTTDTQYF

V gene: TRBV6-5
J gene: TRBJ2-1
CDR3 protein: CASSYQIAGGDNEQFF

V gene: TRBV29-1
J gene: -
CDR3 protein: CSVEVVPTYEQYF

V gene: TRBV4-1
J gene: TRBJ2-5
CDR3 protein: CASSQLGLETQYF

V gene: TRBV5-1
J gene: TRBJ1-1
CDR3 protein: CASSLEGTGPGYTEAFF

V gene: TRBV5-1
J gene: TRBJ2-7
CDR3 protein: CASSWTGDYEQYF

V gene: TRBV27
J gene: TRBJ2-4
CDR3 protein: CASSLSSGVLNIQYF

V gene: TRBV4-1
J gene: TRBJ1-5
CDR3 protein: CASSQAGSDQPQHF

V gene: TRBV9
J gene: TRBJ2-3
CDR3 protein: CASSARLAGPSGTDTQYF

V gene: TRBV19
J gene: TRBJ2-5
CDR3 protein: CASFDRGQETQYF

V gene: TRBV30
J gene: -
CDR3 protein: CAWSSGTYEQYF

V gene: TRBV27
J gene: TRBJ1-5
CDR3 protein: CASRKDSSDGQPQHF

V gene: TRBV4-1
J gene: TRBJ1-4
CDR3 protein: CASRRDRGVGKLFF

V gene: TRBV13
J gene: TRBJ2-3
CDR3 protein: CASSYTGTGGEDTQYF

V gene: TRBV5-1
J gene: TRBJ1-1
CDR3 protein: CASSFSGVGTEAFF

V gene: TRBV10-3
J gene: TRBJ1-2
CDR3 protein: CAIAPVGGGYTF

V gene: TRBV11-3
J gene: TRBJ1-1
CDR3 protein: CASSQGTANTEAFF

V gene: TRBV2
J gene: TRBJ2-5
CDR3 protein: CASNSGEQETQYF

V gene: TRBV19
J gene: TRBJ2-1
CDR3 protein: CASSIPKTSGSYNEQFF

V gene: TRBV7-2
J gene: TRBJ2-1
CDR3 protein: CASSLAPPASGRDNEQFF

V gene: TRBV9
J gene: TRBJ1-2
CDR3 protein: CASSRDSVSSYTF

V gene: TRBV7-2
J gene: TRBJ2-6
CDR3 protein: CASSLVHRGAGANVLTF

V gene: TRBV19
J gene: TRBJ2-2
CDR3 protein: CASTWTENTGELFF

V gene: TRBV27
J gene: TRBJ2-7
CDR3 protein: CASSYAAASYHEQYF

V gene: TRBV25-1
J gene: TRBJ2-1
CDR3 protein: CATSLSYNEQFF

V gene: TRBV5-4
J gene: TRBJ2-3
CDR3 protein: CASSTGLAGGPRGTDTQYF

V gene: TRBV29-1
J gene: TRBJ2-2
CDR3 protein: CSVGASWNGELFF

V gene: TRBV27
J gene: TRBJ2-7
CDR3 protein: CASSIAGPGGYEQYF

V gene: TRBV4-1
J gene: TRBJ2-7
CDR3 protein: CASSQGQGSYEQYF

V gene: TRBV7-2
J gene: TRBJ2-3
CDR3 protein: CASSLRDYRVSTDTQYF

V gene: TRBV6-1
J gene: TRBJ1-2
CDR3 protein: CASRTRTGGEFGYTF

V gene: TRBV18
J gene: TRBJ1-4
CDR3 protein: CASSPRQGGEKLFF

V gene: TRBV6-5
J gene: TRBJ2-1
CDR3 protein: CASSYGDSGSNEQFF

V gene: TRBV28
J gene: TRBJ1-5
CDR3 protein: CASSLHGQGRNQPQHF

V gene: TRBV5-1
J gene: TRBJ2-3
CDR3 protein: CASSLGQGQDTQYF

V gene: TRBV20-1
J gene: -
CDR3 protein: CSLEQGNEQYF

V gene: TRBV5-4
J gene: TRBJ2-3
CDR3 protein: CASSSATGSTDTQYF

V gene: TRBV18
J gene: TRBJ2-5
CDR3 protein: CASSPDGPGWAGSQYF